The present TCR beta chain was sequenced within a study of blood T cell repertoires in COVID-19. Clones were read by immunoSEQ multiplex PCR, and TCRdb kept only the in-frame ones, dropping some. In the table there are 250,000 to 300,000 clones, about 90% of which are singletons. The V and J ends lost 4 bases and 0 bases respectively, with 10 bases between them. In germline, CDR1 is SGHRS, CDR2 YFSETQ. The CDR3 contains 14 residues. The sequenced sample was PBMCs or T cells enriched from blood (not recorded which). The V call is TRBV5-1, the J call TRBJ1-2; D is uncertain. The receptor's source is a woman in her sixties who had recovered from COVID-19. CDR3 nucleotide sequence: TGCGCCAGCAGCCCCCCCGCGACTAACTATGGCTACACCTTC. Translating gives CASSPPATNYGYTF. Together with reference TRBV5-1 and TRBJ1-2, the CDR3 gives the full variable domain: KAGVTQTPRYLIKTRGQQVTLSCSPISGHRSVSWYQQTPGQGLQFLFEYFSETQRNKGNFPGRFSGRQFSNSRSEMNVSTLELGDSALYLCASSPPATNYGYTFGSGTRLTVV.